The sequence of this TCR beta chain was determined in a study of shared clonotypes between healthy human individuals. The wider study: Per-donor plates numbered three CD4 naive, three CD4 memory, two CD8 naive and one CD8 memory.

Trimming took 4 bases from V and 2 from J, leaving 24 bases between them. The CDR3 length is 19 residues. The germline gives CDR1 MNHNS, CDR2 SASEGT. Replicate PCRs from sorted subsets contained around 200 ng DNA, which is approximately 30,000 T cell genomes. TCRdb keeps only in-frame clones here, not all; method: immunoSEQ multiplex PCR. The sample includes about 800,000 clones, about 96% of them seen just once. CD8 cells classed as naive were CD45RO-negative and positively selected for CCR7, excluding terminally differentiated effector memory CD45RA+ cells. This clonotype originated in a man younger than 40 in good health. Material: naive CD8+ T cells sorted from blood. The chain couples TRBV6-1 to TRBJ1-5; D is perhaps TRBD1 (5 bases). CDR3 nucleotide sequence: TGTGCCAGCAGTGGAAGATCCGGGACGGTGGATCAGGGCAATCAGCCCCAGCATTTT. Translating gives CASSGRSGTVDQGNQPQHF.